This T cell receptor beta chain was sequenced in a study of PD-L1 blockade in urothelial cancer. V was clipped by 4 bases and J by 2 bases, with 9 bases between them. Germline V gene lookup returns CDR1 SGHTA and CDR2 FQGNSA. The CDR3 runs 13 residues. Clones were sequenced by immunoSEQ multiplex PCR, and TCRdb holds only the in-frame ones, with some missing. The sample consists of tens of thousands of clones, roughly 87% of them appearing once. The sample was PBMCs, taken around atezolizumab (anti-PD-L1) treatment. The gene calls are TRBV7-2 and TRBJ2-7, with a weak D call TRBD2 (5 bases). This clonotype was obtained from a man between 65 and 85 years old with urothelial cancer. The DNA of the CDR3 is TGTGCCAGCAGCTCCCCGGGGACCTACGAGCAGTACTTC. This gives the protein CASSSPGTYEQYF.